This T cell receptor beta chain stems from a study of response to subunit inactivated influenza vaccine (dated by TCRdb to the late 2010s). Looking at the study overall: To follow how T cells responded to a trivalent subunit inactivated influenza vaccine, the researchers relied on deep quantitative profiling of the T cell receptor repertoire. The full study reports these points: It was suggested by the authors that each seasonal influenza vaccination may recruit only a limited number of new T cells.

This clonotype was observed a handful of times. Its recognized antigen is unknown. Per-base qualities were not stored, and no clone one base away is much larger. V ends up 5 bases short and J 7 bases short, with an unmatched junction base count of 10. The CDR3, cysteine through phenylalanine, is 15 amino acids long. The only DNA kept is the CDR3, 45 bases in frame from the first base. According to the germline V gene, CDR1 reads SQVTM and CDR2 reads ANQGSEA. Libraries were constructed by RT-PCR. Sequencing relied on an Illumina HiSeq 2500. Clones were called with MiXCR by TCRdb after fastp trimmed the public reads at Q25, and only in-frame beta chains were retained. Here each entry gathers all rows of one CDR3 protein and keeps the most common genes and DNA. This sample gives over 750,000 distinct CDR3 sequences in total; 21% of them show up just once. Together, the top ten hold more than 8.5% of the sample.

Recombination joined TRBV29-1 with TRBJ2-1, and 11 bases in between align with TRBD2. The sequenced sample was PBMCs from blood, obtained roughly 5 days after vaccination. The origin of this receptor is a man aged 45-60 years who received an inactivated influenza vaccine. Donor details come from another sample of the same person, matched by shared clones. The CDR3 reads as follows: CSVKKTSGRLNEQFF. DNA sequence: TGCAGCGTTAAAAAAACTAGCGGGAGACTTAATGAGCAGTTCTTC.